These 27 T cell receptor beta chains share one sample of origin, sequenced in a study of post-analysis software for immune sequencing data (dated by TCRdb to the mid-2010s). The library was generated by PCR. The data were produced on an Illumina HiSeq 2500. To reduce PCR and sequencing biases, unique molecular identifiers were incorporated into the TCR beta cDNA libraries. TCRdb trimmed public reads at Q25 via fastp, called clones via MiXCR and kept in-frame beta chains. CDR3 protein duplicates are merged, each entry listing the most common genes and DNA. The sample table records roughly 730,000 distinct CDR3 sequences; roughly 30% of these occur just once. Together, the top ten hold about 0.5% of the sample. Study-wide findings and limitations: Patients showed significantly higher frequencies than controls for five TRBV segments, among them TRBV5-6, TRBV5-1 and TRBV20-1.

Their specific antigens are unknown. The sequenced material came from blood. The receptors come from a girl under 18 with multiple sclerosis.

V gene TRBV5-1 combines with J gene TRBJ2-7; 8 nucleotides align to TRBD2. V lost 1 base and J lost 6; bases outside the gene matches: 9. Germline V gene sequence: CDR1 SGHRS, CDR2 YFSETQ. The CDR3 has 15 residues. The CDR3 region is CASSLRRAGGGEQYF. DNA of the CDR3: TGCGCCAGCAGCTTGAGAAGGGCGGGAGGAGGCGAGCAGTACTTC. The full variable domain, with the rest looked up from reference TRBV5-1 and TRBJ2-7, is KAGVTQTPRYLIKTRGQQVTLSCSPISGHRSVSWYQQTPGQGLQFLFEYFSETQRNKGNFPGRFSGRQFSNSRSEMNVSTLELGDSALYLCASSLRRAGGGEQYFGPGTRLTVT.

The chain links TRBV28 to TRBJ1-2; TRBD1 is a possible D gene (5 bases). Trimming pared 3 bases from V and 7 bases from J, leaving 12 bases between. Germline CDR1 reads MDHEN; CDR2 reads SYDVKM. The CDR3 has 13 residues. CDR3 DNA: TGTGCCAGCAGTTTTGGGGACCTTTTTGGCTACACCTTC. Its protein is CASSFGDLFGYTF.

This clonotype was observed a few times. The CDR3 DNA is TGCAGTGCTAGAGGGGGCGGGGCGTACCAAGAGACCCAGTACTTC. Translating gives CSARGGGAYQETQYF. This chain joins TRBV20-1 and TRBJ2-5; tentatively, D is TRBD2 (6 bases). V was shortened by 1 base and J by 0 bases, with 12 bases between the two germline ends. The CDR3 is 15 residues long. The germline V gene has CDR1 DFQATT and CDR2 SNEGSKA (reference sequence).

The chain joins TRBV11-2 to TRBJ2-7, with D possibly TRBD2 on 6 matching bases. Germline V gives CDR1 SGHAT, CDR2 FQNNGV. The V gene lost 1 base and the J gene lost 7 bases, with 17 bases spanning the gap. There are 15 residues in the CDR3. Here the CDR3 reads CASSLGGIGMGEQYF. CDR3 sequence (DNA): TGTGCCAGCAGCTTAGGCGGGATCGGGATGGGGGAGCAGTACTTC.

This chain connects TRBV5-6 to TRBJ2-1; D gene ambiguous. The V end lost 0 bases, the J end lost 6 bases, and 19 bases lay between the germline ends. CDR3 length: 17 residues. Germline CDR1 reads SGHDT; CDR2 reads YYEEEE. The CDR3 nucleotides read TGTGCCAGCAGCTTGGCCAAGGACCACCCGGGCTCCAATGAGCAGTTCTTC. Amino acid sequence: CASSLAKDHPGSNEQFF.

This clonotype was detected a few times. This chain connects TRBV2 to TRBJ2-1; perhaps TRBD1 as D (5 bases). Per the germline V gene, CDR1 is SNHLY and CDR2 is FYNNEI. V was pared by 9 bases and J by 3 bases, with 12 bases between. This CDR3 has 13 residues. The CDR3 DNA sequence: TGTGCCAGGAACCAGGGTATCTACAATGAGCAGTTCTTC. Encoded protein: CARNQGIYNEQFF.

The CDR3 sequence: CSADRGSPGQPQHF. The DNA for the CDR3 is TGCAGCGCGGACCGGGGGAGCCCAGGTCAGCCCCAGCATTTT. This rearrangement joins TRBV29-1 to TRBJ1-5, with D perhaps TRBD1 (5 bases). The CDR3 loop spans 14 amino acids. Germline V CDR1 and CDR2: SQVTM, ANQGSEA. The germline V and J ends were trimmed by 7 bases and 6 bases, with 19 bases remaining between them.

The rearrangement uses TRBV7-2 and TRBJ2-5; D remains unclear. The germline V and J ends were trimmed by 5 bases and 5 bases, with 15 bases remaining between them. The CDR3 totals 14 residues. Germline assignment: CDR1 SGHTA and CDR2 FQGNSA. Written as DNA, the CDR3 is TGTGCCAGCAGCCTCCCTCCCCTGGGGGAGACCCAGTACTTC. As protein: CASSLPPLGETQYF.

This chain joins TRBV6-2 or TRBV6-3 and TRBJ1-1, with 9 bases lining up with TRBD1. The germline V gene encodes CDR1 MNHEY and CDR2 SVGEGT. The CDR3 spans 18 residues. V was clipped by 5 bases and J by 1 base; unmatched bases: 14. In DNA, the CDR3 is TGTGCCAGCAGTGCGCCGGGGACAGGGAACCCCCGGAACACTGAAGCTTTCTTT. This gives the protein CASSAPGTGNPRNTEAFF.

This rearrangement joins TRBV20-1 to TRBJ1-1, with a possible D match to TRBD1 (5 bases). There are 15 residues in the CDR3. Germline V gene lookup returns CDR1 DFQATT and CDR2 SNEGSKA (reference sequence). V shed 8 bases and J shed 0 bases, with 19 bases lying between them. The CDR3 DNA follows: TGCAGTCCACTCTCGGGGGGGGGTTTGAACACTGAAGCTTTCTTT. Protein: CSPLSGGGLNTEAFF.

This chain connects TRBV7-9 to TRBJ2-5; either TRBD1 or TRBD2 may fit D (5 bases each). Between the trimmed V and J ends, which lost 4 bases and 3 bases, there was a span of 21 bases. Germline V gene data show CDR1 as SEHNR and CDR2 as FQNEAQ (reference sequence). The CDR3 runs to 17 residues. The CDR3 DNA is TGTGCCAGCAGCTCGACCCGAGTATCGGGACGAAAAGAGACCCAGTACTTC. Its translation: CASSSTRVSGRKETQYF.

The chain couples TRBV12-3 or TRBV12-4 to TRBJ1-5; the D gene is possibly TRBD1 (5 bases). Trimming removed 6 bases from V and 6 bases from J, with 12 bases in between. CDR3 size: 13 residues. Here the CDR3 DNA reads TGTGCCAGCAGCTCAGCAGGGTTTCAGCCCCAGCATTTT. It codes for CASSSAGFQPQHF.

On this clonotype: The junction departs from germline at one end; a sequencing error may be responsible. This rearrangement joins TRBV12-3 or TRBV12-4 to TRBJ2-1, with 7 bases identical to TRBD2. The CDR3 consists of 14 residues. In DNA form, the CDR3 reads TGCGCCAGCAGTTTTTCCGGGGGAGGGTGGGAGCAGTTCTTC. Protein sequence: CASSFSGGGWEQFF.

V usage is TRBV20-1 and J usage is TRBJ2-2, with D perhaps being TRBD1 or TRBD2 (5 bases each). In germline, CDR1 is DFQATT, CDR2 SNEGSKA (reference sequence). V lost 4 bases and J 7 bases, leaving 13 bases between the germline ends. The CDR3 has 13 amino acids. CDR3 DNA sequence: TGCAGTGCTACACGAGGGGTGATCGGGGAGCTGTTTTTT. Its protein product is CSATRGVIGELFF.

CDR3 loop: CASSYWGPNYGYTF. The DNA of the CDR3 is TGTGCCAGCAGTTATTGGGGACCTAACTATGGCTACACCTTC. The gene calls are TRBV6-6 and TRBJ1-2; a possible D gene is TRBD1 (5 bases). Germline CDR1 is MNHNY and CDR2 is SVGAGI (reference sequence). With 3 bases removed from V and 0 bases from J, the gap between germline ends came to 8 bases. This CDR3 comprises 14 residues.

V is TRBV28 and J is TRBJ1-2, with a tentative D call TRBD1 (5 bases). Germline CDR1 is MDHEN and CDR2 is SYDVKM. The length of the CDR3 is 13 residues. Trimming shortened V by 4 bases and J by 8 bases, and 14 bases separated the two germline ends. The CDR3 is CASSSGLSSGYTF. The CDR3 DNA reads TGTGCCAGCAGTTCAGGGCTATCCAGCGGCTACACCTTC.

The V call is TRBV12-3 or TRBV12-4, the J call TRBJ1-2, with a weak D call TRBD1 (5 bases). V lost 5 bases to trimming and J lost 4 bases, with 20 bases between them. This CDR3 has 16 residues. CDR3 protein: CASSLGDAGRGYGYTF. The CDR3 DNA reads as TGTGCCAGCAGTCTGGGGGATGCGGGTCGAGGCTATGGCTACACCTTC.

The sample holds a few counts of this clonotype. The genes are TRBV24-1 and TRBJ2-2, with a possible D match to TRBD1 (6 bases). Germline assignment: CDR1 KGHDR and CDR2 SFDVKD. This CDR3 is 13 amino acids long. The V gene lost 7 bases and the J gene lost 6 bases, with 11 bases spanning the gap. The CDR3 DNA reads as TGTGCCACCAGGGGGGCCCCGGCCGGGGAGCTGTTTTTT. This gives the protein CATRGAPAGELFF.

This clonotype was counted between two and nine times. The CDR3: CASSLYLPTSGGTDTQYF. The CDR3 DNA sequence: TGTGCCAGCAGCTTATACCTCCCGACTAGCGGGGGCACAGATACGCAGTATTTT. The V gene is TRBV11-2, the J gene TRBJ2-3, with TRBD2 matching over 11 bases. Germline CDR1 SGHAT, CDR2 FQNNGV. This CDR3 is built from 18 residues. Trimming took 2 bases from V and 1 from J; bases not matched to a gene: 8.

CDR3 in DNA: TGTGCCAGCAGAGCGGGGTATCAGCCCCAGCATTTT. This sequence encodes CASRAGYQPQHF. The rearrangement uses TRBV27 and TRBJ1-5, with unresolved D. The CDR3 extends over 12 amino acids. The ends were cut back, 6 bases at V and 5 bases at J, with 8 bases in the middle. The germline V gene has CDR1 MNHEY and CDR2 SMNVEV (reference sequence).

This chain joins TRBV20-1 and TRBJ2-1; 9 bases are a match to TRBD2. The CDR3 spans 13 residues. The germline V gene encodes CDR1 DFQATT and CDR2 SNEGSKA (reference sequence). CDR3 sequence: CRPIAGAGDGQFF. The DNA of the CDR3 is TGCAGGCCCATAGCGGGGGCAGGAGATGGGCAGTTCTTC.

Of note for this clonotype: Since a much larger clone is just one base distant, this may be a read error. It is likely a read error, because the conserved phenylalanine at the end of the CDR3 is missing. The chain uses TRBV7-2 and TRBJ1-2; 9 bases are a match to TRBD1. CDR1 and CDR2 from the germline V gene are SGHTA and FQGNSA. This CDR3 has 15 residues. Trimming took 1 base from V and 2 from J; bases not matched to a gene: 2. The chain's CDR3 is CASSLGTGANYGYTL. DNA of the CDR3: TGTGCCAGCAGCTTAGGGACAGGGGCGAACTATGGCTACACCTTA.

This clonotype was recorded a few times. The chain joins TRBV6-2 or TRBV6-3 to TRBJ2-1; D not resolved. CDR1 is MNHEY, CDR2 SVGEGT, per germline. The V end was cut by 2 bases, the J end by 3 bases, with 11 bases between. This CDR3 has 15 amino acids. CDR3 region: CASSYVDGSYNEQFF. CDR3 DNA sequence: TGTGCCAGCAGTTACGTGGACGGAAGCTACAATGAGCAGTTCTTC.

This clonotype has only a few counts. This may arise from a read error, as a much more abundant clone is one base away. This sequence joins TRBV12-3 or TRBV12-4 and TRBJ2-1, with 10 bases identical to TRBD2. The trim removed 6 bases at V and 0 bases at J, leaving 2 bases unmatched. The length of the CDR3 is 15 residues. CDR3: CASRASGGSYNEQFF. DNA of the CDR3: TGTGCCAGCAGAGCTAGCGGGGGCTCCTACAATGAGCAGTTCTTC.

The sample holds a few counts of this clonotype. The chain joins TRBV27 to TRBJ1-2, with 7 nucleotides matching TRBD1. With V trimmed by 5 bases and J by 1 base, 7 bases remained unmatched. Germline CDR1 and CDR2: MNHEY and SMNVEV (reference sequence). CDR3 length: 15 amino acids. The CDR3 sequence is CASSLTGTINYGYTF. The CDR3, as DNA: TGTGCCAGCAGTCTGACAGGGACTATTAACTATGGCTACACCTTC.

The chain combines TRBV11-2 with TRBJ1-1, with D tentatively TRBD1 (5 bases). The CDR3 is made up of 15 amino acids. Trimming took 5 bases from V and 0 from J, leaving 13 bases between them. The germline gives CDR1 SGHAT, CDR2 FQNNGV. The CDR3 sequence: CASSPPRGMNTEAFF. The CDR3, as DNA: TGTGCCAGCAGCCCCCCTCGGGGGATGAACACTGAAGCTTTCTTT.

There are many counts of this clonotype. This chain links TRBV20-1 with TRBJ2-5; 11 bases are shared with TRBD2. The ends lost 5 bases at V and 2 bases at J; junction bases unmatched: 4. The CDR3 length is 14 residues. CDR1 is DFQATT, CDR2 SNEGSKA, per germline (reference sequence). The CDR3 DNA follows: TGCAGTGCTCGACTAGCGGGGTTACAAGAGACCCAGTACTTC. Residues: CSARLAGLQETQYF.